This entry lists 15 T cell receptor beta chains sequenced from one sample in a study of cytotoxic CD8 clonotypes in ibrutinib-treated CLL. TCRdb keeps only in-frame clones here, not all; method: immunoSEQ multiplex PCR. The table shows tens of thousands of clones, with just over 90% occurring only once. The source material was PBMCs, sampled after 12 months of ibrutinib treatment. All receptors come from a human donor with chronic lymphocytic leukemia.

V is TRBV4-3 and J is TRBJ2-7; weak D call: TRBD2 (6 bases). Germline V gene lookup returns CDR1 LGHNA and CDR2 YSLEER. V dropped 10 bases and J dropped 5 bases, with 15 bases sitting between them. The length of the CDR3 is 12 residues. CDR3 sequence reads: CATPEGLHEQYF. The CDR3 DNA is TGCGCCACCCCGGAGGGTCTCCACGAGCAGTACTTC.

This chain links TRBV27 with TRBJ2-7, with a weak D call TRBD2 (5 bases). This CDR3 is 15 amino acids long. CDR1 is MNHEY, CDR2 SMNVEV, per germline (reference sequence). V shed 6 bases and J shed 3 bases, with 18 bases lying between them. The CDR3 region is CASSPNPGLRYEQYF. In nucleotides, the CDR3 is TGTGCCAGCAGCCCTAATCCGGGGTTACGCTACGAGCAGTACTTC.

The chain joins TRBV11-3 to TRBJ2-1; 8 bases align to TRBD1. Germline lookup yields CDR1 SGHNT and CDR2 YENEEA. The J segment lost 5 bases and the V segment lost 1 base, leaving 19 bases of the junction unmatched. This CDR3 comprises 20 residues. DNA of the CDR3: TGTGCCAGCAGCTTAGTGGGTAGAACAGGGGGACCACCGAACCACAATGAGCAGTTCTTC. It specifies CASSLVGRTGGPPNHNEQFF.

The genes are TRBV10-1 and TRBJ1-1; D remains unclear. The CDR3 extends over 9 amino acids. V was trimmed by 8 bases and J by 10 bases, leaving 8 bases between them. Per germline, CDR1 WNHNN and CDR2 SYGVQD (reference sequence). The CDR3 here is CASPGRAFF. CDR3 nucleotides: TGCGCCAGCCCCGGACGAGCTTTCTTT.

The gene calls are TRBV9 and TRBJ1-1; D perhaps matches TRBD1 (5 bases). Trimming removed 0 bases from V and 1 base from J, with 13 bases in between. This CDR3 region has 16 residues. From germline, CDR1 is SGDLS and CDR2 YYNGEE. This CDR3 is CASSVDPIGGNTEAFF. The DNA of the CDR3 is TGTGCCAGCAGCGTAGATCCTATTGGGGGGAACACTGAAGCTTTCTTT.

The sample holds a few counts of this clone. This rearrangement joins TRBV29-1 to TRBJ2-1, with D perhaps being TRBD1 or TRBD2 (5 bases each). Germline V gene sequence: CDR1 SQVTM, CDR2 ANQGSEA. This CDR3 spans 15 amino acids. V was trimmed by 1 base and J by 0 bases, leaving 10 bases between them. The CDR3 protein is CSVEGRGGSYNEQFF. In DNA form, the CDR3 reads TGCAGCGTTGAAGGCCGGGGCGGCTCCTACAATGAGCAGTTCTTC.

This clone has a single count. The CDR3 is CASSIVRQTGGETQYF. Written as DNA, the CDR3 is TGTGCCAGTAGTATCGTAAGACAGACAGGGGGAGAGACCCAGTACTTC. The J gene is TRBJ2-5, the V gene TRBV19; 9 positions agree with TRBD1. V shed 3 bases, J shed 4 bases, and the junction held 9 bases outside the gene matches. CDR1 LNHDA and CDR2 SQIVND come from the germline V gene (reference sequence). The CDR3 loop spans 16 amino acids.

CDR3 in amino acids: CASSQSLGLAGETQYF. As DNA, the CDR3 is TGCGCCAGCAGCCAATCCCTGGGACTAGCGGGTGAGACCCAGTACTTC. V usage is TRBV4-1 and J usage is TRBJ2-5; the match to TRBD2 covers 12 bases. CDR3 length: 16 amino acids. J lost 5 bases, V lost 2 bases, and 6 bases had no gene match. Germline V CDR1 and CDR2: MGHRA, YSYEKL.

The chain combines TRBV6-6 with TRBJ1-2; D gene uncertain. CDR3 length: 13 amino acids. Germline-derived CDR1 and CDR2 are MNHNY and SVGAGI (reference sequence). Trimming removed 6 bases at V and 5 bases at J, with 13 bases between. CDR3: CASRGHGWYGYTF. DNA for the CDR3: TGTGCCAGCAGGGGTCACGGGTGGTATGGCTACACCTTC.

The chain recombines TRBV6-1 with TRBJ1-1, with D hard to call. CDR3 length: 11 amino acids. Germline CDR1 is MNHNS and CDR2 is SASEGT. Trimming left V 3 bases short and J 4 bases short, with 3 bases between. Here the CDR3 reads CASSESTEAFF. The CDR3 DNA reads TGTGCCAGCAGTGAGAGCACTGAAGCTTTCTTT.

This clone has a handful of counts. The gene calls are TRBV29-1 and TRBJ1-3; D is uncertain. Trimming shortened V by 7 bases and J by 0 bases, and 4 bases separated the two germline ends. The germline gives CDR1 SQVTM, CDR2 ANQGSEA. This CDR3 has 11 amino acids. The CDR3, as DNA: TGCAGCGGAAACTCTGGAAACACCATATATTTT. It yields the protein CSGNSGNTIYF. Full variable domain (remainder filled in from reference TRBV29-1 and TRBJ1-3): SAVISQKPSRDICQRGTSLTIQCQVDSQVTMMFWYRQQPGQSLTLIATANQGSEATYESGFVIDKFPISRPNLTFSTLTVSNMSPEDSSIYLCSGNSGNTIYFGEGSWLTVV.

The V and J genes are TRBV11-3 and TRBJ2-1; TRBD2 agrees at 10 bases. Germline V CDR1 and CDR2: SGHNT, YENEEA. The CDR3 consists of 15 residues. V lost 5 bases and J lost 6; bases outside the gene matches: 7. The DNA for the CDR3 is TGTGCCAGCAGCATTAACGGACTAGCGGCCAATGAGCAGTTCTTC. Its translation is CASSINGLAANEQFF.

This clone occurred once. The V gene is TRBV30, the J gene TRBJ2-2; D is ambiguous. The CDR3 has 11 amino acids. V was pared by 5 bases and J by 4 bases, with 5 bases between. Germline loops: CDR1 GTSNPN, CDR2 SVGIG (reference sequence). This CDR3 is CAWFSTGELFF. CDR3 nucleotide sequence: TGTGCCTGGTTCAGCACCGGGGAGCTGTTTTTT.

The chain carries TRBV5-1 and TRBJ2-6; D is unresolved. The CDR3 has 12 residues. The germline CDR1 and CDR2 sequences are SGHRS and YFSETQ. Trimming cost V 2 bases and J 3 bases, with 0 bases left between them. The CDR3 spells CASSFGANVLTF. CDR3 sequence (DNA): TGCGCCAGCAGCTTTGGGGCCAACGTCCTGACTTTC. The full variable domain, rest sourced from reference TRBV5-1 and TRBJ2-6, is KAGVTQTPRYLIKTRGQQVTLSCSPISGHRSVSWYQQTPGQGLQFLFEYFSETQRNKGNFPGRFSGRQFSNSRSEMNVSTLELGDSALYLCASSFGANVLTFGAGSRLTVL.

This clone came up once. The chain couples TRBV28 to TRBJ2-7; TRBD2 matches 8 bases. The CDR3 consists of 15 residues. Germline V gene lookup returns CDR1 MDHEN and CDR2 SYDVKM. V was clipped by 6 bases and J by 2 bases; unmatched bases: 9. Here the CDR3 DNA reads TGTGCCAGCAGAGTGAGCGGGAGCCAAACCTACGAGCAGTACTTC. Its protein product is CASRVSGSQTYEQYF.